This T cell receptor beta chain was captured by sequencing in a study of blood T cell repertoires in COVID-19. Across the study: Samples representing acute and convalescent COVID-19 were sourced from the United States, Italy and Spain. In each case, the material was cDNA or gDNA derived from T cells, B-cell-depleted T cells, or PBMCs.

Germline lookup yields CDR1 SGHAT and CDR2 FQNNGV. Trimming pared 5 bases from V and 4 bases from J, leaving 11 bases between. The CDR3 is 13 residues long. In the study's own analysis: Amplified reference gene primers provided the basis for estimating nucleated cell counts. Profiled with immunoSEQ multiplex PCR; TCRdb holds only in-frame clones, not every one. That table gives V, J and clone size, and the DNA gave D and trimming. The table records 130,000 or so clones, more than 80% of them present only once. The sequence was obtained from a human donor in a cohort sampled during active COVID-19. The specimen sequenced was peripheral blood. J is TRBJ1-2 and V is TRBV11-2, with D possibly being TRBD1 (6 bases). The CDR3 DNA follows: TGTGCCAGCAGCCCAGGGGATCTCTATGGCTACACCTTC. It is translated as CASSPGDLYGYTF. The whole variable domain, remainder taken from reference TRBV11-2 and TRBJ1-2, is EAGVAQSPRYKIIEKRQSVAFWCNPISGHATLYWYQQILGQGPKLLIQFQNNGVVDDSQLPKDRFSAERLKGVDSTLKIQPAKLEDSAVYLCASSPGDLYGYTFGSGTRLTVV.